The T cell receptor beta chain described here comes from a study of T cell responses to AZD1222 COVID-19 vaccine. Only in-frame clones appear in the TCRdb table, and some are missing; sequencing was by immunoSEQ multiplex PCR. The table lists about 85,000 clones, approximately 86% of them singletons. Findings and limits, study-wide: Vaccine-related CD4 TCRs covered spike, predominating at 160-218 and 743-854.

This clone was recorded a few times. Its antigen is still unknown. Other DNA variants within this sample encode the same CDR3. V lost 4 bases, J lost 7 bases, and 11 bases lay in between. Germline CDR1 reads SNHLY; CDR2 reads FYNNEI. This CDR3 is 12 amino acids long. The chain is built from TRBV2 and TRBJ2-7, with D unclear. The sequence was obtained from an adult in good health. Specimen: peripheral blood, collected on day 0 of AZD1222 vaccination. This CDR3 reads CASSARPEEQYF. CDR3 nucleotide sequence: TGTGCCAGCAGTGCCAGACCCGAAGAGCAGTACTTC.